This record concerns one TCR beta chain sequence. These data originate in a study of blood T cell repertoires in COVID-19. Measured with immunoSEQ multiplex PCR; TCRdb has only the in-frame clones, and not every one. Of roughly 500,000 clones in the sample, less than 90% were seen once. Cohorts were assigned according to the clinical history that participants reported. Recovered participants had two consecutive negative NP/OP PCR tests, healthcare professional clearance, or symptom resolution. The CDR3 covers 16 residues. V lost 3 bases and J lost 3, with 15 bases in between. CDR1 SGHNT and CDR2 YYREEE come from the germline V gene (reference sequence).

Sequences were obtained from PBMCs or T cells enriched from blood (not recorded which). The chain joins TRBV5-4 to TRBJ1-4; no clear D gene. This receptor was identified in an older woman who had recovered from COVID-19. The CDR3: CASSSAGQWSNEKLFF. The CDR3 coding sequence is TGTGCCAGCAGCTCGGCAGGCCAGTGGTCTAATGAAAAACTGTTTTTT.